This TCR beta chain appears in the sequencing data of a study of T cells in Graves' hyperthyroidism and ophthalmopathy. Study overall: Peripheral blood was collected at initial diagnosis, before any treatment.

General observations from the study: Most thyroid-expanded clonotypes above 0.001 were also found in blood. In validation, the model predicted ophthalmopathy. These predictions came a median around 5.9 months before onset.

Germline CDR1 and CDR2: MNHEY and SMNVEV (reference sequence). Trimming shortened V by 6 bases and J by 6 bases, and 12 bases separated the two germline ends. The CDR3 is made up of 13 amino acids. The study based diagnoses on clinical symptoms, serum thyroxine and TRAb, thyroid ultrasound and orbital computed tomography. The CDR3 regions of TCR beta were amplified from RNA transcripts. TCR CDR3 regions were first amplified by RT-PCR with HTBI primers. MiXCR, applied by TCRdb to the multiplex PCR reads, yields one record per CDR3 protein. In the table there are under 400,000 distinct CDR3 sequences, about 15% of which are singletons. This clonotype was picked up many times. The antigen remains unidentified.

This sequence joins TRBV27 and TRBJ2-1, with D tentatively TRBD1 or TRBD2 (5 bases each). The source material was blood. The source of this sequence is a woman aged 55-75 years with Graves' ophthalmopathy. CDR3 DNA: TGTGCCAGCAGCGGAGGTAGGGGCAATGAGCAGTTCTTC. Protein: CASSGGRGNEQFF.